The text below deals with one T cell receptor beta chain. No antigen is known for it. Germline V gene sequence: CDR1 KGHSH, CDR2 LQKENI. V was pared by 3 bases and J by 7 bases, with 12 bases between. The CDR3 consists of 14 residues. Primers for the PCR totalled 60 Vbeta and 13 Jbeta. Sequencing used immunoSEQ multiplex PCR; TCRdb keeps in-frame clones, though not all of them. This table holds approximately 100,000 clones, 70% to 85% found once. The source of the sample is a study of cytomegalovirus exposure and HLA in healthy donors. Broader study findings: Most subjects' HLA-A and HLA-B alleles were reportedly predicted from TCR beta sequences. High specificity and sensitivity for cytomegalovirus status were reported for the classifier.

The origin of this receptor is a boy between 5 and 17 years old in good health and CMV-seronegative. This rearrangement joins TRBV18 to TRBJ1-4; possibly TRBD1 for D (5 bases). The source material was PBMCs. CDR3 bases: TGTGCCAGCTCACCCCCGGGGGGAGGTGAAAAACTGTTTTTT. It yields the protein CASSPPGGGEKLFF.